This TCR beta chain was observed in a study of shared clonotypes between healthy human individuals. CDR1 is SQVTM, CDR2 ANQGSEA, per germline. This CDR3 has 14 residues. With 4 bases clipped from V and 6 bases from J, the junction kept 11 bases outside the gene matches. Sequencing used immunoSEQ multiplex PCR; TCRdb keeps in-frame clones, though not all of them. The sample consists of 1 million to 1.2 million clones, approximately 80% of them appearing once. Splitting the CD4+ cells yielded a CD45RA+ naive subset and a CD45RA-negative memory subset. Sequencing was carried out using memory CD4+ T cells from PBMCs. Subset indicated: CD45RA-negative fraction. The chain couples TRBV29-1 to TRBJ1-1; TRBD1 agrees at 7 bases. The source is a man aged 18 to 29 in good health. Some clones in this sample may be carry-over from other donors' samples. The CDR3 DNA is TGCAGCGTTGGCACAGGGGCGTATTTCGCTGAAGCTTTCTTT. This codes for CSVGTGAYFAEAFF.